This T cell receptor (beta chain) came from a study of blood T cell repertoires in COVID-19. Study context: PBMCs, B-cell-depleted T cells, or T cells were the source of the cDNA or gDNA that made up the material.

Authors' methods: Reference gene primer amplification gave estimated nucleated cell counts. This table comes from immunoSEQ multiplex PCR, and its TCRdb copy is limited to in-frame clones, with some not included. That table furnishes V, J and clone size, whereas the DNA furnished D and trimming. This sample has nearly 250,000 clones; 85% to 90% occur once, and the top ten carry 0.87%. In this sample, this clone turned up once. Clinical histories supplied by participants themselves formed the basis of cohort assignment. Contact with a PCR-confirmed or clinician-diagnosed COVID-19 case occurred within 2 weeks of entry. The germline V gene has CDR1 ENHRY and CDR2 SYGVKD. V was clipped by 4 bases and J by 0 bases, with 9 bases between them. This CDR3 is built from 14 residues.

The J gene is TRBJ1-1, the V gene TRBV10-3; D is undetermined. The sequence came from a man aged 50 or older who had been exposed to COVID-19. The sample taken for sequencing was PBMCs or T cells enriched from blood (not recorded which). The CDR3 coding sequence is TGTGCCATCAGTGGGGGAGTCATGAACACTGAAGCTTTCTTT. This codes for CAISGGVMNTEAFF.